This T cell receptor (beta chain) was recovered during a study of T cells in Graves' hyperthyroidism and ophthalmopathy. Notes on the study in general: Researchers found most expanded thyroid clonotypes above 0.001 in blood as well.

This CDR3 region has 12 residues. Trimming removed 6 bases at V and 4 bases at J, with 10 bases between. Germline assignment: CDR1 SNHLY and CDR2 FYNNEI. This clonotype was found a few times. Its antigen remains unidentified. There were TCR beta CDR3 regions amplified from RNA transcripts. HTBI primers were used for first-round RT-PCR of the TCR CDR3. One entry per CDR3 protein, called by TCRdb with MiXCR from the multiplex PCR reads. The sample has about 500,000 distinct CDR3 sequences, approximately 48% seen once. This clonotype was sampled from an adult woman with Graves' disease, either hyperthyroidism or ophthalmopathy (not recorded which). The rearrangement uses TRBV2 and TRBJ2-7; D might be TRBD1 (5 bases). Sequencing input: peripheral blood or thyroid tissue (not recorded which). The CDR3 loop is CASSAGIYEQYF. The CDR3, as DNA: TGTGCCAGCAGCGCAGGGATTTACGAGCAGTACTTC.